The 5 T cell receptor beta chains below were found in one sample sequenced in a study of OX40 agonist ivuxolimab in advanced cancers. The table came from immunoSEQ multiplex PCR; TCRdb's copy has only in-frame clones and leaves some out. The sample yields tens of thousands of clones, 88% seen once. Sequencing was performed on CD4+ or CD8+ T cells sorted from blood, taken in a trial of the OX40 agonist ivuxolimab. These receptors came from an adult with an advanced solid tumor such as melanoma, head and neck, liver or kidney cancer.

The chain combines TRBV28 with TRBJ2-4, with TRBD1 matching over 11 bases. J lost 5 bases, V lost 6 bases, and 15 bases had no gene match. The CDR3 contains 18 residues. The germline CDR1 and CDR2 sequences are MDHEN and SYDVKM. CDR3 sequence: CASSPTRDRGLWQNIQYF. DNA of the CDR3: TGTGCCAGCAGCCCGACCCGGGACAGGGGGTTGTGGCAAAACATTCAGTACTTC.

The rearrangement links TRBV30 to TRBJ2-7; the D gene is possibly TRBD1 (6 bases). Between the trimmed V and J ends, which lost 8 bases and 0 bases, there was a span of 11 bases. Per germline, CDR1 GTSNPN and CDR2 SVGIG (reference sequence). The CDR3 is made up of 12 amino acids. CDR3 coding DNA: TGTGCCGGAACAGGGATCTCCTACGAGCAGTACTTC. This codes for CAGTGISYEQYF.

DNA of the CDR3: TGCGCCAGCAGCCAAGATGGGCCCTACGAGCAGTACTTC. As protein: CASSQDGPYEQYF. The V gene is TRBV4-1, the J gene TRBJ2-7; no definite D call. V was shortened by 0 bases and J by 2 bases, with 5 bases between the two germline ends. CDR1 is MGHRA and CDR2 is YSYEKL in the germline V gene. The CDR3 is made up of 13 amino acids.

Written as DNA, the CDR3 is TGCGCCAGCAGCCAAGACTCTGGGGCCAACGTCCTGACTTTC. This gives the protein CASSQDSGANVLTF. The chain is built from TRBV4-1 and TRBJ2-6, with unresolved D. Germline CDR1 MGHRA, CDR2 YSYEKL. V shed 0 bases and J shed 0 bases, with 0 bases lying between them. The CDR3 runs to 14 residues.

The V call is TRBV4-1, the J call TRBJ2-1; possibly TRBD2 for D (5 bases). Germline values: CDR1 MGHRA, CDR2 YSYEKL. The CDR3 has 15 residues. V was cut by 7 bases and J by 6 bases, with 19 bases left in between. The CDR3 reads CASTSLAIGSNEQFF. CDR3 nucleotides: TGCGCCAGCACCTCCTTGGCGATTGGGAGCAATGAGCAGTTCTTC.